This record concerns one T cell receptor beta chain sequence. Its antigen is still unknown. The data were obtained in a study of blood T cells in healthy people across ages. Whole-study findings and limits: Unknown donor CMV status possibly confounded expanded clonotype changes. Diversity of TCR beta per million T cells declined in a roughly linear way with age.

The V and J ends lost 3 bases and 5 bases, in that order; junction bases with no gene match: 7. The CDR3 totals 15 residues. From germline, CDR1 is MNHNS and CDR2 SASEGT. Each sample yielded at least 6.5 million isolated PBMCs. The second PCR ran roughly 6 to 12 cycles with a sample-barcoded 5' primer and J-beta primers. Every single cDNA molecule received a tag from a template-switch adaptor with 12 random nucleotides. TCRdb used MiXCR to reprocess the 5' RACE reads, holding one entry per CDR3 protein. Altogether 600,000 or so distinct CDR3 sequences are present, around a fifth being singletons, with the ten largest covering roughly 3.6%.

Material for sequencing was blood. The sequence derives from a man between 65 and 79 years old in good health. The chain carries TRBV6-1 and TRBJ2-5; TRBD1 aligns across 9 bases. The CDR3 loop is CASSDIQGARETQYF. CDR3 sequence (DNA): TGTGCCAGCAGTGATATACAGGGGGCGCGTGAGACCCAGTACTTC.